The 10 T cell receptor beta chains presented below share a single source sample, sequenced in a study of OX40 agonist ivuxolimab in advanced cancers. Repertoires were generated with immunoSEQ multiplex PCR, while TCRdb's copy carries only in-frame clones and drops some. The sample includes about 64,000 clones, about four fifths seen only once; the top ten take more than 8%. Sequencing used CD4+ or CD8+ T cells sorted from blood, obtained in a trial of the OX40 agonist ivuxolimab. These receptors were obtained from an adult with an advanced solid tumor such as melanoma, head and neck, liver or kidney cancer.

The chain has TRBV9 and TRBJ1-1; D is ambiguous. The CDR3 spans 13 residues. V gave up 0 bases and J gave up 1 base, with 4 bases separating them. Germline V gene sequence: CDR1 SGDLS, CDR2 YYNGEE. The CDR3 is CASSVEGNTEAFF. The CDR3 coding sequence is TGTGCCAGCAGCGTAGAGGGGAACACTGAAGCTTTCTTT.

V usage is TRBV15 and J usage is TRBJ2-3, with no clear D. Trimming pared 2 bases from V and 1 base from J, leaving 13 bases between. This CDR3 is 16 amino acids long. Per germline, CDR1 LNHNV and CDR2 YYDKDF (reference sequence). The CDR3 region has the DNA TGTGCCACCAGCAGACCTGACCAATACGGCACAGATACGCAGTATTTT. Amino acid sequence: CATSRPDQYGTDTQYF.

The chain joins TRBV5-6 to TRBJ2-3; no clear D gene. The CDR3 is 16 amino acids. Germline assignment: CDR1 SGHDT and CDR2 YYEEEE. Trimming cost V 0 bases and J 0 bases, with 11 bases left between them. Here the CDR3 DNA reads TGTGCCAGCAGCTTGGTCGGGTATTACAGCACAGATACGCAGTATTTT. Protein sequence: CASSLVGYYSTDTQYF.

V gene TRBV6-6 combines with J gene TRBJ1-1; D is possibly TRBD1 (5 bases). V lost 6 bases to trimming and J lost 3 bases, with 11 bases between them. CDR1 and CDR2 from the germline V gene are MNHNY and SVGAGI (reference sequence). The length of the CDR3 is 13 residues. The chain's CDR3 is CASSLRVDTEAFF. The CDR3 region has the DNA TGTGCCAGCAGCCTCAGGGTGGACACTGAAGCTTTCTTT.

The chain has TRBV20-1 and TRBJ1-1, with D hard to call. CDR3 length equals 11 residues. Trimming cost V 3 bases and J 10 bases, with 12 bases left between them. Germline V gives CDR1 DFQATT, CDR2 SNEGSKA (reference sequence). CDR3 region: CSASGSGGAFF. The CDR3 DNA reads TGCAGTGCTAGCGGCAGCGGCGGAGCTTTCTTT.

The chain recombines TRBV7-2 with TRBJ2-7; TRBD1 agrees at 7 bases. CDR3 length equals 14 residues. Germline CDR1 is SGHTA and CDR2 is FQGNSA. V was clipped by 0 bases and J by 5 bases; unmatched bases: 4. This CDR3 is CASSLATQGDEQYF. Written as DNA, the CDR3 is TGTGCCAGCAGCTTAGCCACCCAGGGGGACGAGCAGTACTTC.

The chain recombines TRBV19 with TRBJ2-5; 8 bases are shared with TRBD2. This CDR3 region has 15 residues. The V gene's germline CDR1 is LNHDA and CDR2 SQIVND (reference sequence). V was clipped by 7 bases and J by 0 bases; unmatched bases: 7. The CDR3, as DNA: TGTGCCAGTAAGCTGGGCGGGGGGTACCAAGAGACCCAGTACTTC. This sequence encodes CASKLGGGYQETQYF.

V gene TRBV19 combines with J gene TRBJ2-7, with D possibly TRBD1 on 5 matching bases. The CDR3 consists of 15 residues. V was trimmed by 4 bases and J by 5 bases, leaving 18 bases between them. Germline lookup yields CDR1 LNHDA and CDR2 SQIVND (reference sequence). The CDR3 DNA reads TGTGCCAGTAGTACGGGTGTTGCAGGGATCGACGAGCAGTACTTC. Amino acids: CASSTGVAGIDEQYF.

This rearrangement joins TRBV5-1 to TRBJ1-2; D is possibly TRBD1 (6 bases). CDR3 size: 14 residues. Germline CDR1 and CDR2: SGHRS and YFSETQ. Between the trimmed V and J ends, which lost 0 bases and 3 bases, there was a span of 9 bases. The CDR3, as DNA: TGCGCCAGCAGCTTGGGGACAGACCACTATGGCTACACCTTC. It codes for CASSLGTDHYGYTF.

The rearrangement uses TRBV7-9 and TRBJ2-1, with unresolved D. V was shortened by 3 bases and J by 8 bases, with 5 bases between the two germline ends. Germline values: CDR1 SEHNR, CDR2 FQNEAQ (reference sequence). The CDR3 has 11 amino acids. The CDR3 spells CASSFEYEQFF. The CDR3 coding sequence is TGTGCCAGCAGCTTCGAGTATGAGCAGTTCTTC.